This T cell receptor beta chain was identified in a study of cytomegalovirus exposure and HLA in healthy donors. Across the study: Around 80 million unique TCR sequences came from HLA-typed donors in an early release. Findings and caveats of the study: According to reports, the classifier identified cytomegalovirus status with high specificity and sensitivity. HLA restriction was apparent for most CMV-associated TCR beta chains in a later analysis.

The germline gives CDR1 SEHNR, CDR2 FQNEAQ (reference sequence). This CDR3 is 16 amino acids long. V shed 5 bases, J shed 2 bases, and the junction held 10 bases outside the gene matches. A word on this clone: No antigen is known for it.

The PCR had 60 Vbeta and 13 Jbeta primers. Some clones are missing from TCRdb's copy, which holds only in-frame ones; the method was immunoSEQ multiplex PCR. The repertoire holds 30,000 or so clones, with roughly 69% as singletons. Sequenced material: PBMCs. The chain carries TRBV7-9 and TRBJ1-1, with 8 bases matching TRBD1. The clonotype comes from a man aged 45 to 65 in good health and CMV-seropositive. The DNA for the CDR3 is TGTGCCAGCAGCACAAGGGACAGGACGACCAACACTGAAGCTTTCTTT. Protein sequence: CASSTRDRTTNTEAFF.